The clone carrying this T cell receptor (beta chain) is medium-sized. Its antigen is unidentified. Broader study findings: Larger-cohort validation covered only one TCR beta V-J rearrangement. In terms of TCR gene usage, tumor memory CD4+ T cells clustered together with blood and lymph node memory CD4+ cells, as well as with lymph node naive CD4+ cells. Greatest tumor Treg TCR overlap was with tumor naive CD4+ cells.

The V end lost 2 bases, the J end lost 4 bases, and 5 bases lay between the germline ends. Germline CDR1 and CDR2: SGHTA and FQGNSA. The length of the CDR3 is 13 residues. Treg sorting used a CD4+CD25+CD127-/low gate. TCRdb recomputed calls from the 5' RACE reads with MiXCR, one row per CDR3 protein. The sample contains about 11,000 distinct CDR3 sequences, under 35% of which appear only once. The source material was Tregs sorted from a lymph node. The chain has TRBV7-2 and TRBJ2-2; D gene unclear. The origin of this receptor is a female donor with breast cancer. The CDR3 here is CASSLLVTGELFF. The CDR3 DNA reads as TGTGCCAGCAGCTTATTAGTCACCGGGGAGCTGTTTTTT.